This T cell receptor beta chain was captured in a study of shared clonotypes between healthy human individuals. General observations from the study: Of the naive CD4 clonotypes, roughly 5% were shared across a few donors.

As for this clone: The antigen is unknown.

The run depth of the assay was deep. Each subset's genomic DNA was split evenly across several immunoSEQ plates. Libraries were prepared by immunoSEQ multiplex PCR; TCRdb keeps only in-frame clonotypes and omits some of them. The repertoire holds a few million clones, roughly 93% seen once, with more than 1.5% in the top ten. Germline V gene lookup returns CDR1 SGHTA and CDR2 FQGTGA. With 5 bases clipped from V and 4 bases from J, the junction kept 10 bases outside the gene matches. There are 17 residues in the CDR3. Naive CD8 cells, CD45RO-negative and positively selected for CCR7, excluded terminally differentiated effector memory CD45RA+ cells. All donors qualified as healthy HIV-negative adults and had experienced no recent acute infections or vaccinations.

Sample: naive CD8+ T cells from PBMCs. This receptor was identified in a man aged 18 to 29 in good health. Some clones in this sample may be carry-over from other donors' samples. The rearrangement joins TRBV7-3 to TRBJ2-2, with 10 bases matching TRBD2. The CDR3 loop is CASSPRPGLASTGELFF. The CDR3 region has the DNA TGTGCCAGCAGCCCTAGACCGGGACTAGCGTCCACCGGGGAGCTGTTTTTT.